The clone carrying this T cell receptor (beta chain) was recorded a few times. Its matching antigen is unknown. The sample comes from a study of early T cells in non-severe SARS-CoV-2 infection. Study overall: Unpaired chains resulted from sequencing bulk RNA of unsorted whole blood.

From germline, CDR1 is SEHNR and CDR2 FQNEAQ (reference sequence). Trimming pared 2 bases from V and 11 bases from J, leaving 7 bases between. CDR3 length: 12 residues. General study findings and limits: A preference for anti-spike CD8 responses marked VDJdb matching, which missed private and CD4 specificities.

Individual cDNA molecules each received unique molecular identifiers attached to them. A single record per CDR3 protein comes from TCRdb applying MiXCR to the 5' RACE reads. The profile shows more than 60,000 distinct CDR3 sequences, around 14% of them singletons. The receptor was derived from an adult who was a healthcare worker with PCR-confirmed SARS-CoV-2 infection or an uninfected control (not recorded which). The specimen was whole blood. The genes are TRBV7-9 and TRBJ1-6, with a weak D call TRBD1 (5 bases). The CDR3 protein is CASSLNRPPLHF. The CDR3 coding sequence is TGTGCCAGCAGCTTAAACAGGCCACCCCTCCACTTT. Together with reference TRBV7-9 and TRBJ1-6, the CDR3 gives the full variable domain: DTGVSQNPRHKITKRGQNVTFRCDPISEHNRLYWYRQTLGQGPEFLTYFQNEAQLEKSRLLSDRFSAERPKGSFSTLEIQRTEQGDSAMYLCASSLNRPPLHFGNGTRLTVT.